These T cell receptor beta chains were read from a single sample in a study of T cells after yellow fever vaccination. TCRdb independently ran MiXCR on the 5' RACE reads; one entry per CDR3 protein. The data hold a few hundred thousand distinct CDR3 sequences, with approximately 4% observed a single time. The sequencing here drew on PBMCs, taken 15 days after the yellow fever booster vaccination. These TCRs come from a man aged 18 to 35 who received the YFV17D yellow fever vaccine. Each CDR3 is given with its conserved first and last residue. A D gene is named only where the DNA matches it firmly. Some rows mark clone size as missing; the rest say once, few, many or name a class of expanded clone.

abundance | d_gene | j_gene | v_gene | CDR3nt | CDR3aa
many | . | TRBJ2-1 | TRBV13 | TGTGCCAGCAGCTCGGGCCGGCCCGTAAGTCAGCAGTTCTTC | CASSSGRPVSQQFF
many | . | TRBJ1-2 | TRBV6-2/TRBV6-3 | TGTGCCAGCAGTTACGTCAGGAACTATGGCTACACCTTC | CASSYVRNYGYTF
. | . | TRBJ2-1 | TRBV11-1 | TGTGCCAGCAGCCACGACGAGGGGCAGTTCTTC | CASSHDEGQFF
many | TRBD1 | TRBJ1-1 | TRBV29-1 | TGCAGCGTTAAGGGGGCTGGCACTGAAGCTTTCTTT | CSVKGAGTEAFF
. | . | TRBJ2-7 | TRBV5-1 | TGCGCCAGCCGCCACTCCCCCTACGAGCAGTACTTC | CASRHSPYEQYF
. | . | TRBJ1-1 | TRBV28 | TGTGCCAGCAGTTTGTTTGGCAGTTCGAACACTGAAGCTTTCTTT | CASSLFGSSNTEAFF
few | . | TRBJ1-1 | TRBV14 | TGTGCCAGCTCCTACAGGAATAAGAACACTGAAGCTTTCTTT | CASSYRNKNTEAFF
many | . | TRBJ2-5 | TRBV11-2 | TGTGCCAGCAGCTTAGGGGCCCTCCAAGAGACCCAGTACTTC | CASSLGALQETQYF
. | TRBD1 | TRBJ1-2 | TRBV30 | TGTGCCTGGAACCGGGCCGGGACAGGACGCGGCTACACCTTC | CAWNRAGTGRGYTF
many | TRBD2 | TRBJ2-3 | TRBV20-1 | TGCAGTGCCGGGGGGGCCGTGAGTGGAGATACGCAGTATTTT | CSAGGAVSGDTQYF
. | . | TRBJ1-1 | TRBV5-4 | TGTGCCAGCAGCGAGGGGGGGACTGAAGCTTTCTTT | CASSEGGTEAFF
many | . | TRBJ1-2 | TRBV4-3 | TGCGCCAGCAGCCAAGGTCGGAGGGACCTCTATGGCTACACCTTC | CASSQGRRDLYGYTF
. | . | TRBJ1-2 | TRBV12-3/TRBV12-4 | TGTGCCAGCAGTCGATCAACGGGTGACGGCTATGGCTACACCTTC | CASSRSTGDGYGYTF
. | TRBD1 | TRBJ1-3 | TRBV5-1 | TGCGCCAGCAGCTCGGGACAGGGGGCTGGAAACACCATATATTTT | CASSSGQGAGNTIYF
. | . | TRBJ1-2 | TRBV20-1 | TGCAGTGCTAGAGCGGGATCATCCTATGGCTACACCTTC | CSARAGSSYGYTF
few | TRBD2 | TRBJ2-3 | TRBV24-1 | TGTGCCACCAGTGATGCGAGCGGGGGGGCCACAGATACGCAGTATTTT | CATSDASGGATDTQYF
many | TRBD1 | TRBJ1-5 | TRBV3-1 | TGTGCCAGCAGCCAAGGGACAGGGGCTCAGCCCCAGCATTTT | CASSQGTGAQPQHF
few | . | TRBJ1-1 | TRBV25-1 | TGTGCCAGCATCCGAGGTTCATCGGCTTTCTTT | CASIRGSSAFF
many | . | TRBJ2-3 | TRBV4-2 | TGTGCCAGCAGCCAAGATTGGGGGCAGAGAGATACGCAGTATTTT | CASSQDWGQRDTQYF
. | . | TRBJ2-3 | TRBV30 | TGTGCCTGGAGGTGGGCAGATACGCAGTATTTT | CAWRWADTQYF
many | TRBD2 | TRBJ2-1 | TRBV10-1 | TGCGCCAGCAGTGAGTGGGTTAGCGGGGATGAGCAGTTCTTC | CASSEWVSGDEQFF
many | . | TRBJ2-3 | TRBV7-2 | TGTGCCAGCACCCCTCGCGGGGTCACAGATACGCAGTATTTT | CASTPRGVTDTQYF
. | . | TRBJ1-1 | TRBV4-1 | TGCGCCAGCAGCCAACAACCAGCTCAGGGCGGGGAGACTACTGAAGCTTTCTTT | CASSQQPAQGGETTEAFF
few | . | TRBJ1-2 | TRBV2 | TGTGCCAGCAGTGAAGGTCGTCGGGGGGCGGTCGGCTACACCTTC | CASSEGRRGAVGYTF
many | TRBD1 | TRBJ2-5 | TRBV6-1 | TGTGCCAGCAGGGGGGACAGAGACGGGGAGACCCAGTACTTC | CASRGDRDGETQYF
many | . | TRBJ1-2 | TRBV7-2 | TGTGCCAGCAGCCCGCCGCGGAGCTATGGCTACACCTTC | CASSPPRSYGYTF
many | . | TRBJ1-4 | TRBV20-1 | TGCAGTGCCCGCCGGACTAATAATGAAAAACTGTTTTTT | CSARRTNNEKLFF
many | TRBD2 | TRBJ2-2 | TRBV5-1 | TGCGCCAGCAGCCCCGCATTAGCGGGGGGGAACGCGAACACCGGGGAGCTGTTTTTT | CASSPALAGGNANTGELFF
. | . | TRBJ2-7 | TRBV27 | TGTGCCAGCAGTTTTAGGATGTTAGGGTACGAGCAGTACTTC | CASSFRMLGYEQYF
. | . | TRBJ2-3 | TRBV2 | TGTGCCAGCAGATCTCAGCCCACAGATACGCAGTATTTT | CASRSQPTDTQYF
many | . | TRBJ2-3 | TRBV28 | TGTGCCAGCAGTTTACTCCAGGGGAATACGCAGTATTTT | CASSLLQGNTQYF
. | . | TRBJ1-1 | TRBV5-5 | TGTGCCAGCAGCTTATGGGTCGACACTGAAGCTTCCTTT | CASSLWVDTEASF
many | . | TRBJ2-2 | TRBV5-1 | TGCGCCAGCAGCTTGGATAGTTTATCCGGGGAGCTGTTTTTT | CASSLDSLSGELFF
few | . | TRBJ2-5 | TRBV5-1 | TGCGCCAGCAGCCATGCCCCAGGGAACCAAGAGACCCAGTACTTC | CASSHAPGNQETQYF
few | . | TRBJ2-3 | TRBV6-2/TRBV6-3 | TGTGCCAGCAGTTCCTCGGGACACGGGGGTACGCAGTATTTT | CASSSSGHGGTQYF
few | TRBD2 | TRBJ2-1 | TRBV24-1 | TGTGCCACCAGTGAAAAAGTTAGCGGGGGGATCCGGTTCTTC | CATSEKVSGGIRFF
few | . | TRBJ2-1 | TRBV6-1 | TGTGCCAGCAGTACCCAGGTGGGTCCCTACAATGAGCAGTTCTTC | CASSTQVGPYNEQFF
many | TRBD2 | TRBJ2-5 | TRBV29-1 | TGCAGCGTTCATTTGGTGGGGAATAGCGGGGGCCGACAAGAGACCCAGTACTTC | CSVHLVGNSGGRQETQYF
. | TRBD2 | TRBJ2-3 | TRBV11-2 | TGTGCCAGCAGCGCTCTAGCGGAACTAAGCACAGATACGCAGTATTTT | CASSALAELSTDTQYF
many | . | TRBJ2-4 | TRBV6-2/TRBV6-3 | TGTGCCAGCAGAAAGGGGACTGCTCTAGCCAAAAACATTCAGTACTTC | CASRKGTALAKNIQYF
many | . | TRBJ2-5 | TRBV5-1 | TGCGCCAGCAGCTTACAACTCGGGGAGACCCAGTACTTC | CASSLQLGETQYF
many | TRBD1 | TRBJ1-2 | TRBV7-2 | TGTGCCAGCAGCGCCCGGGACAGGGGCTATGGCTACACCTTC | CASSARDRGYGYTF
. | . | TRBJ1-2 | TRBV10-3 | TGTGCCATCAGTGATGGTTCACACTATGGCTACACCTTC | CAISDGSHYGYTF
. | . | TRBJ2-1 | TRBV24-1 | TGTGCCACCAGCGCTAAATCATCGAGACAGTTCTTC | CATSAKSSRQFF
few | TRBD1 | TRBJ1-2 | TRBV5-1 | TGCGCCAGCAGCGGGACAGGGTTGAGTAGCTATGGCTACACCTTC | CASSGTGLSSYGYTF
few | . | TRBJ1-2 | TRBV2 | TGTGCCAGCATCGAAGGGCTGGGCGGGCCTTACACCTTC | CASIEGLGGPYTF
many | . | TRBJ1-2 | TRBV7-2 | TGTGCCAGCAGCTCCCAAGGGGGGTTAGGCTACACCTTC | CASSSQGGLGYTF
. | TRBD2 | TRBJ2-4 | TRBV3-1 | TGTGCCAGCAGCCAATCGGGACTAGCGGCTAACATTCAGTACTTC | CASSQSGLAANIQYF
. | . | TRBJ1-5 | TRBV20-1 | TGCAGTGCTAGGAACGGCAATCAGCCCCAGCATTTT | CSARNGNQPQHF
many | . | TRBJ1-1 | TRBV12-3/TRBV12-4 | TGTGCCAGCAGCTATGGACACAGGGCGAACACTGAAGCTTTCTTT | CASSYGHRANTEAFF